The 20 T cell receptor beta chains below come from one sample, sequenced in a study of T-cell memory formation after mild COVID-19. TCRdb processed the 5' RACE reads anew with MiXCR; each CDR3 protein has one entry. The data contain fewer than 250,000 distinct CDR3 sequences, around 16% of them singletons. Input material: PBMCs or a T cell subset sorted from them (not recorded which). The source is an adult woman who had mild COVID-19 (a few samples of this study predate the infection). Cell type and time point are not known.

This clonotype has at least ten counts. This chain links TRBV20-1 with TRBJ1-2; the D is unclear. The germline V gene encodes CDR1 DFQATT and CDR2 SNEGSKA (reference sequence). This CDR3 is built from 16 residues. Trimming shortened V by 0 bases and J by 0 bases, and 14 bases separated the two germline ends. CDR3 amino acids: CSARDAVTPSNYGYTF. Written as DNA, the CDR3 is TGCAGTGCTAGAGATGCGGTGACACCATCTAACTATGGCTACACCTTC.

The rearrangement uses TRBV7-9 and TRBJ1-1; D may be TRBD1 (5 bases). Germline assignment: CDR1 SEHNR and CDR2 FQNEAQ (reference sequence). The CDR3 runs to 15 residues. Trimming pared 3 bases from V and 7 bases from J, leaving 18 bases between. The CDR3 sequence is CASSFPQGSQNEAFF. The DNA for the CDR3 is TGTGCCAGCAGCTTCCCCCAGGGATCTCAAAATGAAGCTTTCTTT.

This clonotype was seen more than once but under ten times. This chain links TRBV12-3 or TRBV12-4 with TRBJ1-5; 10 bases fit TRBD1. Unmatched junction bases numbered 7, after V lost 7 bases and J lost 4 bases. The CDR3 spans 15 residues. The CDR3 sequence: CASTTGTGVNQPQHF. Written as DNA, the CDR3 is TGTGCCAGCACAACCGGGACAGGGGTGAATCAGCCCCAGCATTTT.

The genes are TRBV7-8 and TRBJ2-7; perhaps TRBD1 as D (6 bases). CDR1 and CDR2 (germline): SGHVS, FQNEAQ. The CDR3 sequence is 14 residues long. V dropped 3 bases and J dropped 8 bases, with 17 bases sitting between them. CDR3 bases: TGTGCCAGCAGCTTTAGACGGACAGCGCCCAAGCAGTACTTC. Protein: CASSFRRTAPKQYF.

This clonotype was counted a few times. The V call is TRBV12-3 or TRBV12-4, the J call TRBJ2-1, with 13 bases that match TRBD2. The CDR3 totals 16 residues. With V trimmed by 5 bases and J by 8 bases, 9 bases remained unmatched. CDR3 protein: CASSPTSGRAGHEQFF. The CDR3 bases are TGTGCCAGCAGTCCTACTAGCGGGAGGGCAGGGCATGAGCAGTTCTTC.

V and J are TRBV11-1 and TRBJ1-1; D is unresolved. V gave up 6 bases and J gave up 3 bases, with 11 bases separating them. Germline values: CDR1 SGHAT, CDR2 FQDESV (reference sequence). This CDR3 is 13 amino acids long. CDR3 region: CASSQHRDTEAFF. CDR3 coding DNA: TGTGCCAGCAGTCAGCACCGGGACACTGAAGCTTTCTTT.

The chain is built from TRBV6-6 and TRBJ1-5; 10 bases match TRBD1. V lost 2 bases, J lost 2 bases, and 6 bases stayed unmatched. Germline CDR1 is MNHNY and CDR2 is SVGAGI (reference sequence). This CDR3 has 17 residues. CDR3 amino acids: CASSYPGQGLRNQPQHF. The CDR3, as DNA: TGTGCCAGCAGTTACCCGGGACAGGGGCTGCGCAATCAGCCCCAGCATTTT.

The count of this clonotype is one. The genes are TRBV12-3 or TRBV12-4 and TRBJ1-5; D not certain. This CDR3 region has 18 residues. Trimming left V 5 bases short and J 1 base short, with 21 bases between. The CDR3 DNA reads TGTGCCAGCAGTGACCTAAGGGTCTCAAAAGGGAGCAATCAGCCCCAGCATTTT. It is translated as CASSDLRVSKGSNQPQHF.

The genes are TRBV24-1 and TRBJ1-3; D gene uncertain. Between the trimmed V and J ends, which lost 2 bases and 0 bases, there was a span of 7 bases. The germline CDR1 and CDR2 sequences are KGHDR and SFDVKD. This CDR3 region has 15 residues. CDR3 in DNA: TGTGCCACCAGTGATTCCGGGGTCTCTGGAAACACCATATATTTT. It encodes CATSDSGVSGNTIYF.

This clonotype was counted only a few times. The J gene is TRBJ2-7, the V gene TRBV7-9; D may match TRBD1 or TRBD2 (5 bases each). Germline CDR1 reads SEHNR; CDR2 reads FQNEAQ (reference sequence). V lost 7 bases, J lost 0 bases, and 13 bases lay in between. This CDR3 has 14 residues. The chain's CDR3 is CASNPGRSSYEQYF. The CDR3, as DNA: TGTGCCAGCAACCCGGGACGAAGCTCCTACGAGCAGTACTTC. Complete variable domain (other parts from reference TRBV7-9 and TRBJ2-7): DTGVSQNPRHKITKRGQNVTFRCDPISEHNRLYWYRQTLGQGPEFLTYFQNEAQLEKSRLLSDRFSAERPKGSFSTLEIQRTEQGDSAMYLCASNPGRSSYEQYFGPGTRLTVT.

The chain is built from TRBV12-3 or TRBV12-4 and TRBJ1-1; TRBD1 is a possible D gene (5 bases). CDR3 size: 13 residues. The V end was cut by 4 bases, the J end by 3 bases, with 9 bases between. CDR3 region: CASSSTGDTEAFF. As DNA, the CDR3 is TGTGCCAGCAGTTCGACGGGGGACACTGAAGCTTTCTTT.

This chain joins TRBV18 and TRBJ1-1; tentative D call: TRBD1 (6 bases). The V gene's germline CDR1 is KGHSH and CDR2 LQKENI. V gave up 5 bases and J gave up 1 base, with 17 bases separating them. There are 16 residues in the CDR3. Here the CDR3 DNA reads TGTGCCAGCTCATGGCTCAGGGGTATGTCGAACACTGAAGCTTTCTTT. This encodes CASSWLRGMSNTEAFF. The variable domain in full, completed from reference TRBV18 and TRBJ1-1, reads NAGVMQNPRHLVRRRGQEARLRCSPMKGHSHVYWYRQLPEEGLKFMVYLQKENIIDESGMPKERFSAEFPKEGPSILRIQQVVRGDSAAYFCASSWLRGMSNTEAFFGQGTRLTVV.

This chain uses TRBV30 with TRBJ1-2; D possibly corresponds to TRBD1 (5 bases). The germline CDR1 and CDR2 sequences are GTSNPN and SVGIG (reference sequence). Trimming pared 1 base from V and 9 bases from J, leaving 18 bases between. The CDR3 extends over 14 amino acids. The CDR3 is CAWSATSQGGSYTF. CDR3 bases: TGTGCCTGGAGTGCAACTTCCCAGGGAGGGAGCTACACCTTC.

This clonotype showed up just a few times. V and J are TRBV4-2 and TRBJ2-7; D might be TRBD1 or TRBD2, each matching 5 bases. Trimming pared 3 bases from V and 2 bases from J, leaving 14 bases between. Germline V gene lookup returns CDR1 LGHNA and CDR2 YNFKEQ. The CDR3 is 15 amino acids. The CDR3 loop reads CASSQDPGPTYEQYF. CDR3 coding DNA: TGTGCCAGCAGCCAGGACCCGGGACCGACCTACGAGCAGTACTTC.

This clonotype was counted many times. The chain carries TRBV12-3 or TRBV12-4 and TRBJ2-5, with D unclear. V lost 3 bases and J 4 bases, leaving 12 bases between the germline ends. The length of the CDR3 is 14 residues. Written as DNA, the CDR3 is TGTGCCAGCAGTTTTATTACTGGGGTAGAGACCCAGTACTTC. The encoded protein is CASSFITGVETQYF.

This clonotype has just a few counts. The CDR3 here is CSATRGGIATSGFF. The CDR3 nucleotides read TGCAGCGCCACAAGGGGGGGCATAGCCACATCGGGGTTCTTC. The V call is TRBV29-1, the J call TRBJ2-1, with a weak D call TRBD2 (7 bases). CDR1 and CDR2 from the germline V gene are SQVTM and ANQGSEA. Trimming left V 7 bases short and J 15 bases short, with 28 bases between. CDR3 size: 14 residues.

Only a few counts were recorded for this clonotype. The chain's CDR3 is CASSVAGLRHQPQHF. Written as DNA, the CDR3 is TGTGCCAGCAGCGTAGCCGGGTTGAGGCATCAGCCCCAGCATTTT. The chain combines TRBV9 with TRBJ1-5; no firm D call. The CDR3 extends over 15 amino acids. Germline loops: CDR1 SGDLS, CDR2 YYNGEE. The V end lost 0 bases, the J end lost 5 bases, and 12 bases lay between the germline ends. Variable domain in full (rest from reference TRBV9 and TRBJ1-5): DSGVTQTPKHLITATGQRVTLRCSPRSGDLSVYWYQQSLDQGLQFLIQYYNGEERAKGNILERFSAQQFPDLHSELNLSSLELGDSALYFCASSVAGLRHQPQHFGDGTRLSIL.

This clonotype has more than one count but fewer than ten. The V call is TRBV4-1, the J call TRBJ1-1; D is undetermined. Germline V gives CDR1 MGHRA, CDR2 YSYEKL. Trimming shortened V by 4 bases and J by 5 bases, and 14 bases separated the two germline ends. The CDR3 is 14 residues long. The DNA of the CDR3 is TGCGCCAGCAGCCCCCGGGCCGTTAGAACTGAAGCTTTCTTT. It specifies CASSPRAVRTEAFF.

The V gene is TRBV5-5, the J gene TRBJ2-3; a possible D gene is TRBD1 (6 bases). CDR3 length: 16 residues. Trimming shortened V by 4 bases and J by 0 bases, and 15 bases separated the two germline ends. From germline, CDR1 is SGHKS and CDR2 YYEKEE (reference sequence). The CDR3 is CASSHADRTSTDTQYF. The CDR3 nucleotides read TGTGCCAGCAGCCACGCGGACAGAACTAGCACAGATACGCAGTATTTT.

This clonotype was seen a few times. This chain connects TRBV5-5 to TRBJ1-5; 7 nucleotides agree with TRBD1. The CDR3 sequence is 17 residues long. Germline V gene lookup returns CDR1 SGHKS and CDR2 YYEKEE (reference sequence). V was pared by 4 bases and J by 6 bases, with 16 bases of the junction left unmatched. The CDR3 loop reads CASSQGTVYTGGQPQHF. As DNA, the CDR3 is TGTGCCAGCAGCCAGGGGACAGTATATACCGGAGGTCAGCCCCAGCATTTT.